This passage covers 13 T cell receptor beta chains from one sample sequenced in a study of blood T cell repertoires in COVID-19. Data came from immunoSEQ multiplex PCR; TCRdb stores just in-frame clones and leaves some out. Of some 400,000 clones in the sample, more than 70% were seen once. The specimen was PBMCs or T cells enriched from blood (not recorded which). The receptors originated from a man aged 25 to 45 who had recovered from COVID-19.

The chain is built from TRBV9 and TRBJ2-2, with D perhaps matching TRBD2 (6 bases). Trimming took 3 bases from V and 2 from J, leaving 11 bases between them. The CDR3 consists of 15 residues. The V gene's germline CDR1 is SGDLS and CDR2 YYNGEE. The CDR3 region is CASSDGTVNTGELFF. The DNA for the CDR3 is TGTGCCAGCAGCGATGGGACTGTAAACACCGGGGAGCTGTTTTTT. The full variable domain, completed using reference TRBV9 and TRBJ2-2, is DSGVTQTPKHLITATGQRVTLRCSPRSGDLSVYWYQQSLDQGLQFLIQYYNGEERAKGNILERFSAQQFPDLHSELNLSSLELGDSALYFCASSDGTVNTGELFFGEGSRLTVL.

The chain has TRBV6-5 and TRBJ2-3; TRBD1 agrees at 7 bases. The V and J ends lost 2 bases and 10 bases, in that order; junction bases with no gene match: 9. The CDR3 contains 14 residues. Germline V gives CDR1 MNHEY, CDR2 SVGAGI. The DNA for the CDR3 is TGTGCCAGCAGTTACCGACAGGGTTCCTTTCCGCAGTATTTT. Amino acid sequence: CASSYRQGSFPQYF.

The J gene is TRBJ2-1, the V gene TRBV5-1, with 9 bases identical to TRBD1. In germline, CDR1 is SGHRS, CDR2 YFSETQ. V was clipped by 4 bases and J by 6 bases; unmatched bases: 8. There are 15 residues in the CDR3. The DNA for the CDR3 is TGCGCCAGCAGCCACCGGGACAGGGCCCCCAATGAGCAGTTCTTC. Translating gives CASSHRDRAPNEQFF.

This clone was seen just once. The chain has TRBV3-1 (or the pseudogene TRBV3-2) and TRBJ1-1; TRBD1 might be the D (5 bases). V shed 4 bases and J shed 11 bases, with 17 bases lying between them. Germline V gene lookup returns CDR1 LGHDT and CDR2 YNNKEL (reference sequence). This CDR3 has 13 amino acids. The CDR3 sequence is CASSRAQGFGAFF. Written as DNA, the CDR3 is TGTGCCAGCAGCCGCGCGCAGGGCTTTGGCGCTTTCTTT.

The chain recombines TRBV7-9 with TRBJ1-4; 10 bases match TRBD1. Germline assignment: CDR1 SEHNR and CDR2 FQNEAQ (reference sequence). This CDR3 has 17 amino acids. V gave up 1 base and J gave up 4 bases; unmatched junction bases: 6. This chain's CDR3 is CASSLGQGAGLNEKLFF. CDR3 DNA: TGTGCCAGCAGCTTAGGACAGGGGGCCGGCCTTAATGAAAAACTGTTTTTT.

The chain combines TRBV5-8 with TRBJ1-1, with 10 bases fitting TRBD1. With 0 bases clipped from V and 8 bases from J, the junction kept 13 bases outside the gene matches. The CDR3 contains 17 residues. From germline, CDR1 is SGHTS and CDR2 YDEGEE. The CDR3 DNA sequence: TGTGCCAGCAGCTTGGGACAGGGGGCGCCGGAGGGTGTGGAAGCTTTCTTT. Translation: CASSLGQGAPEGVEAFF.

Here the CDR3 reads CSASGDREETQYF. The DNA for the CDR3 is TGCAGTGCTAGTGGTGACAGGGAGGAGACCCAGTACTTC. The chain joins TRBV20-1 to TRBJ2-5; 7 positions match TRBD1. The germline V gene has CDR1 DFQATT and CDR2 SNEGSKA (reference sequence). CDR3 length: 13 residues. V shed 3 bases, J shed 5 bases, and the junction held 6 bases outside the gene matches.

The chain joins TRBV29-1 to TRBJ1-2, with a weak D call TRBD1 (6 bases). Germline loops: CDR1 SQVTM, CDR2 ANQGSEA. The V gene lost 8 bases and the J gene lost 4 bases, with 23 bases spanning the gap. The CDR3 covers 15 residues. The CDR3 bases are TGCAGCTCACTTGTTTGGCATGACAGGAGCTATGGCTACACCTTC. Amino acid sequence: CSSLVWHDRSYGYTF. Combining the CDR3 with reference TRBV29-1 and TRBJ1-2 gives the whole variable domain SAVISQKPSRDICQRGTSLTIQCQVDSQVTMMFWYRQQPGQSLTLIATANQGSEATYESGFVIDKFPISRPNLTFSTLTVSNMSPEDSSIYLCSSLVWHDRSYGYTFGSGTRLTVV.

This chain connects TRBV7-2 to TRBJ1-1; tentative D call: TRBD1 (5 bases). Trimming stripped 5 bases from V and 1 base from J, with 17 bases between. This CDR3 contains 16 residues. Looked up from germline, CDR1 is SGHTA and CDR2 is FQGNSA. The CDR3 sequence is CASSPSGPRSNTEAFF. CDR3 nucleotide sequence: TGTGCCAGCAGCCCTTCAGGGCCGCGGTCGAACACTGAAGCTTTCTTT.

The CDR3 loop is CASSERTGLGEQYF. CDR3 nucleotides: TGTGCCAGCAGTGAAAGGACAGGGCTGGGCGAGCAGTACTTC. The V call is TRBV6-1, the J call TRBJ2-7, with TRBD1 matching over 8 bases. Germline V gives CDR1 MNHNS, CDR2 SASEGT. The junction had 6 bases not matched to a gene; V was cut back by 2 bases and J by 6 bases. The CDR3 is 14 amino acids.

CDR3 sequence reads: CASSELGGSAYEQYF. As DNA, the CDR3 is TGTGCCAGCAGTGAACTTGGGGGGTCGGCCTACGAGCAGTACTTC. The gene calls are TRBV6-1 and TRBJ2-7, with TRBD2 as a possible D gene (6 bases). There are 15 residues in the CDR3. The V and J ends lost 2 bases and 2 bases respectively, with 13 bases between them. Germline V CDR1 and CDR2: MNHNS, SASEGT.

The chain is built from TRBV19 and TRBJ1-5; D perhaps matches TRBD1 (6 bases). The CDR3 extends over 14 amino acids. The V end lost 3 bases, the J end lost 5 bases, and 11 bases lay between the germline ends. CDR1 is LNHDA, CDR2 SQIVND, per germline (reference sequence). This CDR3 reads CASSMGNRDQPQHF. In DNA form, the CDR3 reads TGTGCCAGTAGTATGGGGAACAGGGATCAGCCCCAGCATTTT.

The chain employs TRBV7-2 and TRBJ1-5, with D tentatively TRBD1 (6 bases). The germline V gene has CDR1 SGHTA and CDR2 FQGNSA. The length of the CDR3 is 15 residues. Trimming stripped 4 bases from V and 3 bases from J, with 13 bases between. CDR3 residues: CASSSTPGVNQPQHF. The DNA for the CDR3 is TGTGCCAGCAGCTCTACCCCAGGGGTCAATCAGCCCCAGCATTTT. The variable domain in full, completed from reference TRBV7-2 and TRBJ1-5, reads GAGVSQSPSNKVTEKGKDVELRCDPISGHTALYWYRQSLGQGLEFLIYFQGNSAPDKSGLPSDRFSAERTGGSVSTLTIQRTQQEDSAVYLCASSSTPGVNQPQHFGDGTRLSIL.